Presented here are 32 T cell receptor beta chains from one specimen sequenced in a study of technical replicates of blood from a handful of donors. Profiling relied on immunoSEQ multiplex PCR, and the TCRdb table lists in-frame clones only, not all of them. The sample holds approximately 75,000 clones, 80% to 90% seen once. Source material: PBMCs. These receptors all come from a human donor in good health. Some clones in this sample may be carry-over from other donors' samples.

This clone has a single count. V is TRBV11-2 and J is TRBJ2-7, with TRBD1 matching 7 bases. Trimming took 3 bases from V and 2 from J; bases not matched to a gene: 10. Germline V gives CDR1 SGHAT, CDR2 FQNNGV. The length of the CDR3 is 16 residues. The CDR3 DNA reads TGTGCCAGCAGCTTCGACGACAGGGAGATTCCCTACGAGCAGTACTTC. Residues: CASSFDDREIPYEQYF.

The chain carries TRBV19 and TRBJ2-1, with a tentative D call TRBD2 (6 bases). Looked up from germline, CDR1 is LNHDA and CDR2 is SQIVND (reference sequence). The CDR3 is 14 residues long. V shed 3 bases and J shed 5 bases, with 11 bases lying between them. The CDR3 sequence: CASSIGGPNNEQFF. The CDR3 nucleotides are TGTGCCAGTAGTATCGGAGGGCCTAACAATGAGCAGTTCTTC. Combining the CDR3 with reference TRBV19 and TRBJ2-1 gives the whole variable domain DGGITQSPKYLFRKEGQNVTLSCEQNLNHDAMYWYRQDPGQGLRLIYYSQIVNDFQKGDIAEGYSVSREKKESFPLTVTSAQKNPTAFYLCASSIGGPNNEQFFGPGTRLTVL.

The CDR3 loop reads CASSYDSPYSNQPQHF. CDR3 nucleotides: TGTGCCAGCAGTTACGACAGCCCATATAGCAATCAGCCCCAGCATTTT. This chain links TRBV6-5 with TRBJ1-5; a possible D gene is TRBD1 (5 bases). V lost 2 bases and J lost 0, with 11 bases in between. The CDR3 is made up of 16 amino acids. From germline, CDR1 is MNHEY and CDR2 SVGAGI.

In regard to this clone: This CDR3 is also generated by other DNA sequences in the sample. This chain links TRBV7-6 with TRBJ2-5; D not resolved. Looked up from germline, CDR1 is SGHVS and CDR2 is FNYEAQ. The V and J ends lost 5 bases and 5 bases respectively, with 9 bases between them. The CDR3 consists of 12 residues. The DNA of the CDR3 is TGTGCCAGCAGCCTTAATCGGGAGACCCAGTACTTC. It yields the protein CASSLNRETQYF. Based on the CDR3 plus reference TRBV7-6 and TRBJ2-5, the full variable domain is GAGVSQSPRYKVTKRGQDVALRCDPISGHVSLYWYRQALGQGPEFLTYFNYEAQQDKSGLPNDRFSAERPEGSISTLTIQRTEQRDSAMYRCASSLNRETQYFGPGTRLLVL.

The CDR3 DNA sequence: TGCGCCAGCAGCCAAATGGGTAGCAGCAATCAGCCCCAGCATTTT. It yields the protein CASSQMGSSNQPQHF. The rearrangement links TRBV4-1 to TRBJ1-5; D uncertain. V lost 2 bases and J lost 1, with 9 bases in between. CDR3 length: 15 amino acids. Germline CDR1 MGHRA, CDR2 YSYEKL.

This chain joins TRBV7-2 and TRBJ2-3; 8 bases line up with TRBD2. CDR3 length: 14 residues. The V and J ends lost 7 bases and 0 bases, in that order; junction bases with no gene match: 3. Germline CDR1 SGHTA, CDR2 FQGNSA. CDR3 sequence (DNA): TGTGCCAGCAAGACTAGCGCTAGCACAGATACGCAGTATTTT. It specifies CASKTSASTDTQYF.

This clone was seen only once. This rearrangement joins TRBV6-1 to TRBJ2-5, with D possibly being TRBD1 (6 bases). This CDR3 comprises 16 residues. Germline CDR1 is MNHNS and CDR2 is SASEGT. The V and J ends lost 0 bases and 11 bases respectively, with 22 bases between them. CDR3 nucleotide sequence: TGTGCCAGCAGTGAAGCGGGGGCAGGCCGCCGGTGGGTTCAGTACTTC. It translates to CASSEAGAGRRWVQYF.

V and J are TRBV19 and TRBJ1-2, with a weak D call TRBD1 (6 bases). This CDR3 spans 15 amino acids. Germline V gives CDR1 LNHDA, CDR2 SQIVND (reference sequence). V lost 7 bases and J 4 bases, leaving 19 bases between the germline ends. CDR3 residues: CASTSRGGLPYGYTF. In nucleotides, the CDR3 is TGTGCCAGTACCAGCCGGGGGGGCCTCCCCTATGGCTACACCTTC.

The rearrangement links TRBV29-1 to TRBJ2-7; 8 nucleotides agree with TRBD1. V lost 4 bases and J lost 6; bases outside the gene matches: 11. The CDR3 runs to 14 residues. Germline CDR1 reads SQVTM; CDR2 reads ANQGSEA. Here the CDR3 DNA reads TGCAGCGTTGGAGGAAAGACAGGGGTAGGCGAGCAGTACTTC. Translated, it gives CSVGGKTGVGEQYF.

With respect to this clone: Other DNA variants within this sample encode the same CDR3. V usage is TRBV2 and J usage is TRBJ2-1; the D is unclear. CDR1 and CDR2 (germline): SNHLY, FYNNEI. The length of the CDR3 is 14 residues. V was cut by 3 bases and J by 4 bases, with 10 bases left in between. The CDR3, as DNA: TGTGCCAGCAGTGAGTCAGGATCTTACAATGAGCAGTTCTTC. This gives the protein CASSESGSYNEQFF.

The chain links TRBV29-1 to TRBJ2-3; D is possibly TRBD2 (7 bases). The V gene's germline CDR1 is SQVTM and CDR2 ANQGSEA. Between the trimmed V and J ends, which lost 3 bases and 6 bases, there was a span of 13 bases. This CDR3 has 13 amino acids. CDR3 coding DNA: TGCAGCGTTGAGAGGGGGAGGGGGGATACGCAGTATTTT. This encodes CSVERGRGDTQYF.

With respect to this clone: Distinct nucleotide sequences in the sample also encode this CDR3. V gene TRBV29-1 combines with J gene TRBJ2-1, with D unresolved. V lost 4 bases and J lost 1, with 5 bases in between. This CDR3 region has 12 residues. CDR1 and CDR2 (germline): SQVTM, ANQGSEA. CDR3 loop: CSVAGSYNEQFF. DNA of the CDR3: TGCAGCGTTGCCGGGTCCTACAATGAGCAGTTCTTC.

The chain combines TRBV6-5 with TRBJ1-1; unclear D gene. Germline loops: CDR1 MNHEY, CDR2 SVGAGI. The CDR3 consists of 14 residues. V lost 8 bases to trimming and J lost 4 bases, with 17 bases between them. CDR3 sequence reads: CASFLTPGSTEAFF. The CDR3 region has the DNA TGTGCCAGCTTCCTTACTCCCGGTTCCACTGAAGCTTTCTTT.

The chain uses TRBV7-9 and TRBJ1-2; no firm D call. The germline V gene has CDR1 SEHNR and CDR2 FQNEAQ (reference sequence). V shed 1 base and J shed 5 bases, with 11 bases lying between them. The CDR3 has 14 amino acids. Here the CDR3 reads CASSLDSFLYGYTF. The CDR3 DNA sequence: TGTGCCAGCAGCTTAGACAGCTTCCTATATGGCTACACCTTC.

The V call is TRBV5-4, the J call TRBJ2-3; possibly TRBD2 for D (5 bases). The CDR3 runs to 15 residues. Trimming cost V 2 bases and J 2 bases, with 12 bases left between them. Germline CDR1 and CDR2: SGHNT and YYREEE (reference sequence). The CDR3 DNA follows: TGTGCCAGCAGCTTAACTAGACCCTACACAGATACGCAGTATTTT. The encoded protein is CASSLTRPYTDTQYF.

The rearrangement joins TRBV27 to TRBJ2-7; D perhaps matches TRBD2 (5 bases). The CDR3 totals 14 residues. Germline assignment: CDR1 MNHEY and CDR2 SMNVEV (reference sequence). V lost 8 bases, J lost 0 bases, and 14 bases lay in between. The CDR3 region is CASAERGVSYEQYF. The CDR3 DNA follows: TGTGCCAGCGCCGAACGGGGTGTCTCCTACGAGCAGTACTTC.

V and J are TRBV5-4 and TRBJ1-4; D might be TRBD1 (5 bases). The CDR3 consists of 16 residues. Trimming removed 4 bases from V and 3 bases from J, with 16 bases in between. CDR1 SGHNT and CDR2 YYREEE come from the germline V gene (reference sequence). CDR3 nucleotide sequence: TGTGCCAGCAGCCTTCTTGCTGGGGGGGCTAATGAAAAACTGTTTTTT. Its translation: CASSLLAGGANEKLFF.

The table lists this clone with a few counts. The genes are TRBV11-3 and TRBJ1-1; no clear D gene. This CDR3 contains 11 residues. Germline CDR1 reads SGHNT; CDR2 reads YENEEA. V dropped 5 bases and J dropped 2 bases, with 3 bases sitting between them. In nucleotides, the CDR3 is TGTGCCAGCAGCCAAAACACTGAAGCTTTCTTT. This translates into CASSQNTEAFF.

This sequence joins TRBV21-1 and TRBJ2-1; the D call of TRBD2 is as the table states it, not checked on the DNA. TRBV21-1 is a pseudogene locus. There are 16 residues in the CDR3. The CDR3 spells CASSTPGRSAHNEQFF. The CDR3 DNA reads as TGTGCCAGCAGCACCCCCGGGAGGAGCGCTCACAATGAGCAGTTCTTC.

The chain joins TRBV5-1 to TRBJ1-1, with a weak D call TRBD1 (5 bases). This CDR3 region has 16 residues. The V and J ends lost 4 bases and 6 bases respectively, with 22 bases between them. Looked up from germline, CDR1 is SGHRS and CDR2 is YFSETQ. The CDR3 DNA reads TGCGCCAGCAGCAGTGACGACGGGAGGGCCAGGGCTGAAGCTTTCTTT. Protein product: CASSSDDGRARAEAFF. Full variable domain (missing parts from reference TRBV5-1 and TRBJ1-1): KAGVTQTPRYLIKTRGQQVTLSCSPISGHRSVSWYQQTPGQGLQFLFEYFSETQRNKGNFPGRFSGRQFSNSRSEMNVSTLELGDSALYLCASSSDDGRARAEAFFGQGTRLTVV.

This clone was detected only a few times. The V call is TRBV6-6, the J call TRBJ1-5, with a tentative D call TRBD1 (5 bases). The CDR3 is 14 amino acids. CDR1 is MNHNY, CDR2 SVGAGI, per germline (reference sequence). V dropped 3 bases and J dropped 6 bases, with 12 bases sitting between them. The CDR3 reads CASSYVRAFQPQHF. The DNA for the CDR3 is TGTGCCAGCAGTTATGTCAGGGCTTTTCAGCCCCAGCATTTT.

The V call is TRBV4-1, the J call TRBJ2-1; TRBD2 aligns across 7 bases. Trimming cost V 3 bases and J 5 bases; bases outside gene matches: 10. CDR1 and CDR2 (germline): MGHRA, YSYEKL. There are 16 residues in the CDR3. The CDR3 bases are TGCGCCAGCAGCCACCAGGGAGGGGACCTAGACAATGAGCAGTTCTTC. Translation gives CASSHQGGDLDNEQFF.

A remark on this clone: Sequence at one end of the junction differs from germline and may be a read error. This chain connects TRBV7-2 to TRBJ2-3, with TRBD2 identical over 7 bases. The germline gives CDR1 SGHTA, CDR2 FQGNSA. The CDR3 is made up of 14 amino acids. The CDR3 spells CVSSLAGSTDTQYF. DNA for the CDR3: TGTGTCAGCAGCTTAGCGGGCAGCACAGATACGCAGTATTTT.

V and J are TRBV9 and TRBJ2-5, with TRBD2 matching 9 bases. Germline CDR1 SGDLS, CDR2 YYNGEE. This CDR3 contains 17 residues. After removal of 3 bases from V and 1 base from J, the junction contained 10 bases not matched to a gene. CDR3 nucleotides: TGTGCCAGCAGCGAGGCAGCCAGCGGGGGGCCCCAAGAGACCCAGTACTTC. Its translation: CASSEAASGGPQETQYF.

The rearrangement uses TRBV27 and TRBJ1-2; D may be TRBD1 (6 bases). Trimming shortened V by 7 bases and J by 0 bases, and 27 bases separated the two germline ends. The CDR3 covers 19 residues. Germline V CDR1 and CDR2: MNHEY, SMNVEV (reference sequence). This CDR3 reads CASTPSGLGALTTNYGYTF. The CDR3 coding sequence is TGTGCCAGCACCCCTTCGGGTTTGGGGGCTCTAACTACTAACTATGGCTACACCTTC.

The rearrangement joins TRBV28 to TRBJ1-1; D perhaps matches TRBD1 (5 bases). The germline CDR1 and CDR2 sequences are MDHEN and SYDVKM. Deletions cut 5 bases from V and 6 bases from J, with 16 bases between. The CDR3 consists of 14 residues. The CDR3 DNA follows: TGTGCCAGCAGTGACGGGACGGGAGGGGCTGAAGCTTTCTTT. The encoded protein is CASSDGTGGAEAFF.

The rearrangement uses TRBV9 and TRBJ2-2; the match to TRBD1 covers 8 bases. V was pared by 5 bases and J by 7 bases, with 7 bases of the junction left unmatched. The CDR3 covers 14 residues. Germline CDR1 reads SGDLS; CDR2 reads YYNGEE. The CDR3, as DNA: TGTGCCAGCAGGGAGACAGGGGCAGGCGGGGAGCTGTTTTTT. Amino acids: CASRETGAGGELFF. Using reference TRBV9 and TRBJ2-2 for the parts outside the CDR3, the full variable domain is DSGVTQTPKHLITATGQRVTLRCSPRSGDLSVYWYQQSLDQGLQFLIQYYNGEERAKGNILERFSAQQFPDLHSELNLSSLELGDSALYFCASRETGAGGELFFGEGSRLTVL.

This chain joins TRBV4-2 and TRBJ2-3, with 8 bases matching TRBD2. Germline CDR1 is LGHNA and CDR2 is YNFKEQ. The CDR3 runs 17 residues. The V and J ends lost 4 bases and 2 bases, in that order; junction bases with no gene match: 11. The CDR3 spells CASSRAGTSGVTDTQYF. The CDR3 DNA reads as TGTGCCAGCAGCCGGGCCGGGACTAGTGGTGTCACAGATACGCAGTATTTT.

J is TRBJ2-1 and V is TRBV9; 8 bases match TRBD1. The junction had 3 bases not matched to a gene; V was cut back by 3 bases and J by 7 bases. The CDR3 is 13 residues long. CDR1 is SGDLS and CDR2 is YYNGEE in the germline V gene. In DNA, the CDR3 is TGTGCCAGCAGCGATTACAGGGGGAATGAGCAGTTCTTC. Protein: CASSDYRGNEQFF.

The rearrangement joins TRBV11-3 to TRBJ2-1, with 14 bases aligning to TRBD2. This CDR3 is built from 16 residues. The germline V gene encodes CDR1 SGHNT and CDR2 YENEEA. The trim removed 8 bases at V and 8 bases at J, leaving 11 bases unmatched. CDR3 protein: CASSFFRTSGGYEQFF. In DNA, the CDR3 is TGTGCCAGCTCTTTCTTTAGGACTAGCGGGGGGTATGAGCAGTTCTTC.

CDR3 amino acids: CASRAGTGVTEAFF. The CDR3 DNA reads TGTGCCAGCAGAGCCGGGACAGGCGTAACTGAAGCTTTCTTT. This chain links TRBV7-9 with TRBJ1-1; 8 bases fit TRBD1. Germline CDR1 reads SEHNR; CDR2 reads FQNEAQ (reference sequence). V gave up 6 bases and J gave up 5 bases; unmatched junction bases: 8. CDR3 size: 14 residues.

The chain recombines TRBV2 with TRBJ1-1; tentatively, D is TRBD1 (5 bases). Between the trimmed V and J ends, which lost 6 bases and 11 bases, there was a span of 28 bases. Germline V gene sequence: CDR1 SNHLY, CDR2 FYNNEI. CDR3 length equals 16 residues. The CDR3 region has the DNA TGTGCCAGCAGCTTAGAAGGAGAGGCAACGGGGGAGGAGGCTTTCTTT. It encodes CASSLEGEATGEEAFF.